This entry lists 28 T cell receptor beta chains sequenced from one sample in a study of blood T cell repertoires in COVID-19. Here immunoSEQ multiplex PCR was the method, and the copy in TCRdb shows in-frame clones only, minus some. The sample shows under 150,000 clones, more than 75% of them seen only once. Input material: peripheral blood. The origin of the receptors is a woman between 40 and 50 years old with acute or convalescent COVID-19.

The V gene is TRBV3-1 (or the pseudogene TRBV3-2), the J gene TRBJ2-7; weak D call: TRBD2 (5 bases). This CDR3 contains 13 residues. Trimming removed 3 bases from V and 2 bases from J, with 8 bases in between. The germline V gene encodes CDR1 LGHDT and CDR2 YNNKEL (reference sequence). This chain's CDR3 is CASSHGLPYEQYF. CDR3 in DNA: TGTGCCAGCAGCCACGGACTGCCCTACGAGCAGTACTTC.

This chain links TRBV7-3 with TRBJ1-3; 9 bases match TRBD1. This CDR3 region has 18 residues. CDR1 SGHTA and CDR2 FQGTGA come from the germline V gene. V was clipped by 5 bases and J by 4 bases; unmatched bases: 15. CDR3 in amino acids: CASSRNIRDRVTGNTIYF. CDR3 nucleotides: TGTGCCAGCAGCCGTAACATCCGGGACAGGGTCACCGGAAACACCATATATTTT.

The J gene is TRBJ2-3, the V gene TRBV3-1 (or the pseudogene TRBV3-2); a weak D match, TRBD2 (5 bases). Trimming stripped 0 bases from V and 4 bases from J, with 8 bases between. This CDR3 region has 14 residues. Germline-derived CDR1 and CDR2 are LGHDT and YNNKEL (reference sequence). The CDR3 loop is CASSQDSGSDTQYF. The CDR3 DNA reads as TGTGCCAGCAGCCAAGATTCGGGGTCAGATACGCAGTATTTT.

The chain has TRBV19 and TRBJ1-5, with D possibly TRBD1 on 5 matching bases. This CDR3 has 17 amino acids. V lost 10 bases to trimming and J lost 0 bases, with 22 bases between them. Germline loops: CDR1 LNHDA, CDR2 SQIVND (reference sequence). CDR3: CATGGRGPFNSNQPQHF. The DNA of the CDR3 is TGTGCCACCGGCGGAAGGGGCCCTTTCAATAGCAATCAGCCCCAGCATTTT.

As regards this clone: Germline is not matched at one junction end, which may reflect a read error. The chain couples TRBV27 to TRBJ2-7, with TRBD2 as a possible D gene (5 bases). This CDR3 is 12 amino acids long. The germline V gene encodes CDR1 MNHEY and CDR2 SMNVEV (reference sequence). The CDR3 DNA reads TGTGCCAGCGGGAGTCCCCTAGTTGCCCTCGCTTTC. It codes for CASGSPLVALAF.

This clone was picked up one time. The chain couples TRBV2 to TRBJ1-2; TRBD1 might be the D (6 bases). Trimming pared 0 bases from V and 7 bases from J, leaving 12 bases between. This CDR3 spans 14 amino acids. Germline V lookup: CDR1 SNHLY, CDR2 FYNNEI. The CDR3 protein is CASSEAGARGGYTF. The CDR3 coding sequence is TGTGCCAGCAGTGAAGCGGGGGCACGGGGTGGCTACACCTTC.

The chain carries TRBV7-6 and TRBJ1-1; perhaps TRBD1 as D (6 bases). Trimming removed 2 bases from V and 2 bases from J, with 12 bases in between. Germline CDR1 and CDR2: SGHVS and FNYEAQ. The CDR3 is 15 residues long. The CDR3 DNA follows: TGTGCCAGCAGCTTAAGCAAAGGGGGAAACACTGAAGCTTTCTTT. It is translated as CASSLSKGGNTEAFF.

This chain joins TRBV2 and TRBJ2-1; no definite D call. The V and J ends lost 5 bases and 4 bases respectively, with 3 bases between them. CDR1 SNHLY and CDR2 FYNNEI come from the germline V gene. This CDR3 is 11 amino acids long. This CDR3 reads CASSPYNEQFF. The CDR3 region has the DNA TGTGCCAGCAGTCCATACAATGAGCAGTTCTTC. Full variable domain (rest looked up from reference TRBV2 and TRBJ2-1): EPEVTQTPSHQVTQMGQEVILRCVPISNHLYFYWYRQILGQKVEFLVSFYNNEISEKSEIFDDQFSVERPDGSNFTLKIRSTKLEDSAMYFCASSPYNEQFFGPGTRLTVL.

The chain combines TRBV9 with TRBJ2-2, with D possibly TRBD1 on 6 matching bases. The V gene's germline CDR1 is SGDLS and CDR2 YYNGEE. Trimming removed 2 bases at V and 5 bases at J, with 19 bases between. The CDR3 sequence is 17 residues long. CDR3 residues: CASSVLPSLGATGELFF. DNA of the CDR3: TGTGCCAGCAGCGTTTTACCTTCATTGGGGGCGACCGGGGAGCTGTTTTTT.

The chain has TRBV6-6 and TRBJ1-2, with no clear D. Trimming removed 2 bases at V and 8 bases at J, with 6 bases between. Germline loops: CDR1 MNHNY, CDR2 SVGAGI (reference sequence). This CDR3 comprises 11 residues. In DNA form, the CDR3 reads TGTGCCAGCAGTTACGGGGAGGGCTACACCTTC. Translating it yields CASSYGEGYTF.

The chain combines TRBV4-1 with TRBJ1-2; 8 nucleotides line up with TRBD1. The ends lost 3 bases at V and 4 bases at J; junction bases unmatched: 7. The CDR3 runs to 15 residues. Looked up from germline, CDR1 is MGHRA and CDR2 is YSYEKL. The CDR3 protein is CASSQPGQASYGYTF. The CDR3 DNA sequence: TGCGCCAGCAGCCAGCCGGGACAGGCCTCCTATGGCTACACCTTC.

The table lists this clone with a count of one. The rearrangement links TRBV6-2 or TRBV6-3 to TRBJ1-1, with a possible D match to TRBD1 (6 bases). Trimming removed 5 bases at V and 1 base at J, with 17 bases between. The CDR3 sequence is 16 residues long. The germline CDR1 and CDR2 sequences are MNHEY and SVGEGT. CDR3: CASSLLRDTQNTEAFF. CDR3 DNA sequence: TGTGCCAGCAGTCTACTCCGGGACACCCAGAACACTGAAGCTTTCTTT.

The chain uses TRBV6-2 or TRBV6-3 and TRBJ2-3; 9 positions agree with TRBD1. Trimming removed 5 bases from V and 4 bases from J; junction bases left unmatched: 4. The CDR3 totals 14 residues. In germline, CDR1 is MNHEY, CDR2 SVGEGT. The CDR3 reads CASSPRTGADTQYF. The CDR3 DNA is TGTGCCAGCAGTCCCCGGACAGGGGCAGATACGCAGTATTTT.

The chain couples TRBV18 to TRBJ2-1; 14 positions match TRBD2. Unmatched junction bases numbered 10, after V lost 0 bases and J lost 6 bases. This CDR3 has 19 amino acids. The germline V gene encodes CDR1 KGHSH and CDR2 LQKENI. The DNA of the CDR3 is TGTGCCAGCTCACCACCGGGTGTTTACGGGACTAGCGGGAGCAATGAGCAGTTCTTC. Its protein is CASSPPGVYGTSGSNEQFF.

This rearrangement joins TRBV7-3 to TRBJ2-5; 8 nucleotides match TRBD2. Germline V gene sequence: CDR1 SGHTA, CDR2 FQGTGA. With V trimmed by 0 bases and J by 1 base, 1 base remained unmatched. The CDR3 spans 15 residues. CDR3 amino acids: CASSLTSGAQETQYF. CDR3 sequence (DNA): TGTGCCAGCAGCTTAACTAGCGGGGCCCAAGAGACCCAGTACTTC.

The V gene is TRBV5-4, the J gene TRBJ2-1; 7 bases are shared with TRBD2. Germline loops: CDR1 SGHNT, CDR2 YYREEE (reference sequence). CDR3 length: 14 amino acids. V shed 2 bases and J 8 bases; nucleotides not matched to a gene: 7. In DNA, the CDR3 is TGTGCCAGCAGCTTCCGGGCGGGAGCGGATGAGCAGTTCTTC. Protein sequence: CASSFRAGADEQFF.

This chain joins TRBV5-5 and TRBJ2-5; a weak D match, TRBD2 (7 bases). Germline V CDR1 and CDR2: SGHKS, YYEKEE (reference sequence). The V gene lost 3 bases and the J gene lost 5 bases, with 17 bases spanning the gap. There are 15 residues in the CDR3. The CDR3, as DNA: TGTGCCAGCAGCTCCTGGGGGGGGGCGCAGGAGACCCAGTACTTC. Translating gives CASSSWGGAQETQYF.

The chain recombines TRBV7-2 with TRBJ1-5, with 9 bases matching TRBD1. V was clipped by 5 bases and J by 5 bases; unmatched bases: 4. The CDR3 loop spans 14 amino acids. The V gene's germline CDR1 is SGHTA and CDR2 FQGNSA. CDR3 nucleotide sequence: TGTGCCAGCAGCCCAAGGACAGGGGATCAGCCCCAGCATTTT. It yields the protein CASSPRTGDQPQHF.

The chain recombines TRBV10-3 with TRBJ2-3, with TRBD2 identical over 7 bases. The CDR3 consists of 11 residues. Germline V gives CDR1 ENHRY, CDR2 SYGVKD. The CDR3: CVSGTTDTQYF. CDR3 bases: TGTGTCAGCGGGACCACAGATACGCAGTATTTT.

The rearrangement uses TRBV10-3 and TRBJ1-5; 9 nucleotides match TRBD1. Losses at the gene ends were 3 bases for V and 5 bases for J; bases not matched to a gene: 11. The CDR3 length is 17 residues. Germline CDR1 and CDR2: ENHRY and SYGVKD. The CDR3 loop is CAISDPGQGAYYQPQHF. CDR3 DNA: TGTGCCATCAGTGACCCGGGACAGGGAGCTTATTATCAGCCCCAGCATTTT.

V gene TRBV15 combines with J gene TRBJ1-2; 7 bases match TRBD1. V lost 5 bases and J lost 2; bases outside the gene matches: 5. The CDR3 spans 14 residues. Germline V gene data show CDR1 as LNHNV and CDR2 as YYDKDF (reference sequence). In DNA form, the CDR3 reads TGTGCCACCAGCCCACCGGGACAGAACTATGGCTACACCTTC. This codes for CATSPPGQNYGYTF.

The CDR3 here is CASSLGGGLRRADTQYF. CDR3 nucleotides: TGTGCCAGCAGCTTGGGGGGGGGCCTCCGTCGAGCAGATACGCAGTATTTT. The chain carries TRBV5-8 and TRBJ2-3, with D possibly matching TRBD2 (7 bases). This CDR3 has 17 amino acids. The V gene's germline CDR1 is SGHTS and CDR2 YDEGEE. V lost 0 bases and J 4 bases, leaving 18 bases between the germline ends.

This sequence joins TRBV27 and TRBJ1-5, with TRBD1 as a possible D gene (5 bases). V dropped 8 bases and J dropped 4 bases, with 15 bases sitting between them. CDR3 length equals 14 residues. Per germline, CDR1 MNHEY and CDR2 SMNVEV (reference sequence). The CDR3 sequence is CASGRGVLNQPQHF. For the CDR3, the DNA is TGTGCCAGCGGACGGGGGGTATTGAATCAGCCCCAGCATTTT.

This clone was seen only once. The chain has TRBV7-9 and TRBJ1-2; 7 nucleotides line up with TRBD1. The CDR3 consists of 14 residues. The V segment lost 2 bases and the J segment 7 bases; nucleotides outside the gene matches: 7. Germline values: CDR1 SEHNR, CDR2 FQNEAQ (reference sequence). In nucleotides, the CDR3 is TGTGCCAGCAGCTTAACCGACAGGGCCGCTGGCTACACCTTC. It is translated as CASSLTDRAAGYTF. Combining the CDR3 with reference TRBV7-9 and TRBJ1-2 gives the whole variable domain DTGVSQNPRHKITKRGQNVTFRCDPISEHNRLYWYRQTLGQGPEFLTYFQNEAQLEKSRLLSDRFSAERPKGSFSTLEIQRTEQGDSAMYLCASSLTDRAAGYTFGSGTRLTVV.

The V and J genes are TRBV19 and TRBJ1-1; D not resolved. V was clipped by 3 bases and J by 6 bases, with 11 bases between them. This CDR3 is built from 13 residues. CDR1 is LNHDA, CDR2 SQIVND, per germline (reference sequence). The DNA for the CDR3 is TGTGCCAGTAGTATTGGAGGGAAGGCTGAAGCTTTCTTT. It encodes CASSIGGKAEAFF.

The chain uses TRBV3-1 (or the pseudogene TRBV3-2) and TRBJ2-1; 12 nucleotides align to TRBD2. Germline V gene data show CDR1 as LGHDT and CDR2 as YNNKEL (reference sequence). The junction had 11 bases not matched to a gene; V was cut back by 1 base and J by 7 bases. The CDR3 spans 18 residues. The CDR3 region is CASSQGGATSGRINEQFF. The CDR3 DNA follows: TGTGCCAGCAGCCAAGGAGGGGCGACTAGCGGGAGAATTAATGAGCAGTTCTTC.

V usage is TRBV6-1 and J usage is TRBJ2-3; 10 positions match TRBD2. Germline V gene data show CDR1 as MNHNS and CDR2 as SASEGT. J was trimmed by 2 bases and V by 4 bases; bases with no gene match: 6. CDR3 size: 16 residues. DNA for the CDR3: TGTGCCAGCAGTGTGACTAGCGGGCCCTTCACAGATACGCAGTATTTT. Encoded protein: CASSVTSGPFTDTQYF.

The V and J genes are TRBV18 and TRBJ1-1; 8 nucleotides align to TRBD1. Germline CDR1 is KGHSH and CDR2 is LQKENI. V lost 1 base to trimming and J lost 2 bases; unmatched junction nucleotides: 3. The CDR3 runs 15 residues. CDR3 protein: CASSPQGQGNTEAFF. The DNA for the CDR3 is TGTGCCAGCTCACCACAAGGACAGGGTAACACTGAAGCTTTCTTT. Variable domain in full (rest from reference TRBV18 and TRBJ1-1): NAGVMQNPRHLVRRRGQEARLRCSPMKGHSHVYWYRQLPEEGLKFMVYLQKENIIDESGMPKERFSAEFPKEGPSILRIQQVVRGDSAAYFCASSPQGQGNTEAFFGQGTRLTVV.